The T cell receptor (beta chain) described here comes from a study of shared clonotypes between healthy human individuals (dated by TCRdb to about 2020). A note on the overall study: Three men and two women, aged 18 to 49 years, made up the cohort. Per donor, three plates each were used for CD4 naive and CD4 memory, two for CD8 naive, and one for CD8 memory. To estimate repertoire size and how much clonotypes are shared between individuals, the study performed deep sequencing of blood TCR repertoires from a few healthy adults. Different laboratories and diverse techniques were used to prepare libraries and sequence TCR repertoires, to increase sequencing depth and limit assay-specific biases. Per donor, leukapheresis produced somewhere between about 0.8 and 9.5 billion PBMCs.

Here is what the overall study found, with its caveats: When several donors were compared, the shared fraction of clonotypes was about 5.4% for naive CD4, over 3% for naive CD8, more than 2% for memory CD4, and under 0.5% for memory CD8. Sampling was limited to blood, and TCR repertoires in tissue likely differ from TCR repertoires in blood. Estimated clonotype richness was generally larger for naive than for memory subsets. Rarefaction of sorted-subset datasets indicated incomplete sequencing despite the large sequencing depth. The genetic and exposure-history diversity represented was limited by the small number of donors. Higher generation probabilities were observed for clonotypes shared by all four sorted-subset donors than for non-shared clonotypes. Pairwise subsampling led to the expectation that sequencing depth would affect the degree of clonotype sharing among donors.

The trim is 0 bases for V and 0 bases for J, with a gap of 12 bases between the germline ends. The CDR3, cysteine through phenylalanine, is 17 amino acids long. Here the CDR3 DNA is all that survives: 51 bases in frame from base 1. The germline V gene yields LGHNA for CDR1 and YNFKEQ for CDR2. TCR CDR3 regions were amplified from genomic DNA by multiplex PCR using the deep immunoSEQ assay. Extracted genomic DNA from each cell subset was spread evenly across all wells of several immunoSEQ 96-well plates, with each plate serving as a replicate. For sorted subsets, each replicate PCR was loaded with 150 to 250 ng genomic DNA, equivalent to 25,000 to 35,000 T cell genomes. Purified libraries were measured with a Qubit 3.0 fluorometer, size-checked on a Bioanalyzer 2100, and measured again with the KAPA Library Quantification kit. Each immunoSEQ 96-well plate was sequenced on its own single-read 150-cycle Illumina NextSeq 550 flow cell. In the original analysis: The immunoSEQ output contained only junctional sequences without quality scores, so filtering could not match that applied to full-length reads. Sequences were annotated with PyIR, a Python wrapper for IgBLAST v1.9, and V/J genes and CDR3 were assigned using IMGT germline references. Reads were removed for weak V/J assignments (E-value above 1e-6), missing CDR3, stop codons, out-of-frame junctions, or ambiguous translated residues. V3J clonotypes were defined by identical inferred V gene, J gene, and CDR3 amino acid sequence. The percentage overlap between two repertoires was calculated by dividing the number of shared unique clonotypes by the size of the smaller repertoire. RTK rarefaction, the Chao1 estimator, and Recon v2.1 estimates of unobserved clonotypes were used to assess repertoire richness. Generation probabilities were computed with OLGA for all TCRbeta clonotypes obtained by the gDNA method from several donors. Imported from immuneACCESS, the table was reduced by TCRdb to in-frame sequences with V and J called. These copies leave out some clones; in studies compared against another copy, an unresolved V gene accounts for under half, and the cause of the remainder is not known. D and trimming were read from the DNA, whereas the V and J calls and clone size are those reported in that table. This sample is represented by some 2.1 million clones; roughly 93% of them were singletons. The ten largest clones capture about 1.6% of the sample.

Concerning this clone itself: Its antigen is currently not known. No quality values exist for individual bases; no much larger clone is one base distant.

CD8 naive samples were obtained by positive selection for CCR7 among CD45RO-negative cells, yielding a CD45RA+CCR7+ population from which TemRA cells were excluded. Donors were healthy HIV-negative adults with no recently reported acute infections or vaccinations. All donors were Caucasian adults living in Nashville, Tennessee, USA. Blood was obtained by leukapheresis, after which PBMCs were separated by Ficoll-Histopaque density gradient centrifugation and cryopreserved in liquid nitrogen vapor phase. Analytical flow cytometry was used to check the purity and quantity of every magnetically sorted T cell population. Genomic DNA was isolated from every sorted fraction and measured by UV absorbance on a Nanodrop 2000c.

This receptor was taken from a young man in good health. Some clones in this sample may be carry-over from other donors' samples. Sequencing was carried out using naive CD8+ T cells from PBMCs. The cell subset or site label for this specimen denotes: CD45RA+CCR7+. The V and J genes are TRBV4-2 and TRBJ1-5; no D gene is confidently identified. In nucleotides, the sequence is TGTGCCAGCAGCCAAGATCCCGACGGGAATAGCAATCAGCCCCAGCATTTT. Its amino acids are CASSQDPDGNSNQPQHF.